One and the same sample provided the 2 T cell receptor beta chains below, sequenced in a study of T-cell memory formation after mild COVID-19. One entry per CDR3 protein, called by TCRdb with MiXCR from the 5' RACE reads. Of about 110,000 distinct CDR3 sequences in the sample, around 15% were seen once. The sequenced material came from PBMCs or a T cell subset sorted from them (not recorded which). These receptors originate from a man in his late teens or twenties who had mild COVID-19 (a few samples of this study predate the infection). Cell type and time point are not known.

Here the CDR3 reads CAISQTGQGVKNTEAFF. CDR3 DNA sequence: TGTGCCATCAGTCAAACGGGACAGGGGGTCAAGAACACTGAAGCTTTCTTT. The chain recombines TRBV10-3 with TRBJ1-1, with 11 bases lining up with TRBD1. Unmatched junction bases numbered 9, after V lost 5 bases and J lost 1 base. This CDR3 contains 17 residues. Per the germline V gene, CDR1 is ENHRY and CDR2 is SYGVKD.

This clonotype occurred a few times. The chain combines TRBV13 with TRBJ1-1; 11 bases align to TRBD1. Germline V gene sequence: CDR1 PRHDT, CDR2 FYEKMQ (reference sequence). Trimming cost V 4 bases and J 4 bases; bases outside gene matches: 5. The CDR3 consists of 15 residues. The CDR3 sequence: CASSWGQGESTEAFF. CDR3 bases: TGTGCCAGCAGCTGGGGACAGGGGGAAAGCACTGAAGCTTTCTTT.